This T cell receptor (beta chain) was identified during a study of tumor-infiltrating lymphocytes in primary liver carcinoma. The source of the blood RNA was unsorted whole blood, and germline DNA was extracted as well. Priming with a constant-region primer yielded TCR beta cDNA from 450 to 550 ng total RNA. Libraries for TCR beta were built through three nested multiplex PCR rounds, which together made up a slightly modified ARM-PCR procedure. The opening two PCR rounds, roughly 11 cycles each, paired TRBV1-TRBV30 forward primers with a C-beta reverse primer. Each CDR3 protein gets one entry after TCRdb re-called the multiplex PCR reads with MiXCR. The table shows approximately 300,000 distinct CDR3 sequences, with more than 55% occurring only once. The CDR3 runs 16 residues. J lost 3 bases, V lost 3 bases, and 8 bases had no gene match. CDR1 SGHDN and CDR2 FVKESK come from the germline V gene.

This TCR came from a man in his forties with primary liver carcinoma and hepatitis B virus infection. This sequence joins TRBV14 and TRBJ2-3; TRBD1 agrees at 8 bases. Sample: peripheral blood. CDR3 in amino acids: CASSHLPGQGTDTQYF. The CDR3 bases are TGTGCCAGCAGCCATCTCCCTGGACAGGGTACAGATACGCAGTATTTT.